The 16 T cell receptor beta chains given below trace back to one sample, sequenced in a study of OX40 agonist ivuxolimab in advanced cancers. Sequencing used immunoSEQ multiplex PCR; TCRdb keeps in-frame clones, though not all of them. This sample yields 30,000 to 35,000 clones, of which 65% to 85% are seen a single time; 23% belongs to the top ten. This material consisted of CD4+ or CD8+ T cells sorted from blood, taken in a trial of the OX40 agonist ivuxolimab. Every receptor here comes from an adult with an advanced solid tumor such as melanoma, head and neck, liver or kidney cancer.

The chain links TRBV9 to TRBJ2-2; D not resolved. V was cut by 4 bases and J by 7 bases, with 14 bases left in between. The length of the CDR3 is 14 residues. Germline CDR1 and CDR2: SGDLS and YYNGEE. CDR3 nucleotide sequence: TGTGCCAGCAGCTCGACACCAGTCAACGGGGAGCTGTTTTTT. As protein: CASSSTPVNGELFF.

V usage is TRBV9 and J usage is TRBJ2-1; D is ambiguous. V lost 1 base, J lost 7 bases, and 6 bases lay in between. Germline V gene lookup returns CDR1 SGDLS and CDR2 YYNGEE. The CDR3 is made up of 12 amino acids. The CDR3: CASSVMTNEQFF. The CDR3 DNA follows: TGTGCCAGCAGCGTAATGACAAATGAGCAGTTCTTC.

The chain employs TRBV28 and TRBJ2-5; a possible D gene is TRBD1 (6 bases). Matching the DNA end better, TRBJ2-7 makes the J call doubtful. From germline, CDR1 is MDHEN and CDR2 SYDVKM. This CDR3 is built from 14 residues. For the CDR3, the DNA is TGTGCCAGCTGCCCGTGGGGGCGCACCTACGAGCAGTACTTC. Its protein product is CASCPWGRTYEQYF.

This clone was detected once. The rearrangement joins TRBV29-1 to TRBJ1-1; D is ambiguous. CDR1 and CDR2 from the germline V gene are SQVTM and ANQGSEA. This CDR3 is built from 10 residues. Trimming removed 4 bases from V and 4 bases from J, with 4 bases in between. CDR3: CSVGSTEAFF. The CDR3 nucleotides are TGCAGCGTTGGGAGCACTGAAGCTTTCTTT.

The CDR3 here is CASSYFDSATDTQYF. CDR3 DNA: TGTGCCAGCAGCTACTTCGACAGCGCCACAGATACGCAGTATTTT. This chain connects TRBV9 to TRBJ2-3; TRBD1 might be the D (5 bases). V shed 4 bases and J shed 2 bases, with 14 bases lying between them. The CDR3 has 15 amino acids. Looked up from germline, CDR1 is SGDLS and CDR2 is YYNGEE.

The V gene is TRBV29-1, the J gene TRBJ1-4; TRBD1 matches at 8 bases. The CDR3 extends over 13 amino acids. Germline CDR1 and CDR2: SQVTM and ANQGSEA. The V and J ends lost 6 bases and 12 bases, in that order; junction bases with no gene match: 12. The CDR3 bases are TGCAGCGTCGATTGGACAGGGCTTGGGGAACTGTTTTTT. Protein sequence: CSVDWTGLGELFF. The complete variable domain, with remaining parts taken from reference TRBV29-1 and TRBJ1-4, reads SAVISQKPSRDICQRGTSLTIQCQVDSQVTMMFWYRQQPGQSLTLIATANQGSEATYESGFVIDKFPISRPNLTFSTLTVSNMSPEDSSIYLCSVDWTGLGELFFGSGTQLSVL.

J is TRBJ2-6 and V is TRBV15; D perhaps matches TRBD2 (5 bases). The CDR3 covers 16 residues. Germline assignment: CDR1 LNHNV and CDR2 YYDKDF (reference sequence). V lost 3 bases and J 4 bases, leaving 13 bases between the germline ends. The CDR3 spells CATSSVQGSGANVLTF. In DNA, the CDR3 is TGTGCCACCAGCAGCGTCCAAGGGAGCGGGGCCAACGTCCTGACTTTC.

The CDR3: CASIGVLVKVYNNQPQHF. The CDR3 region has the DNA TGTGCCAGCATCGGCGTCTTGGTAAAGGTCTATAACAATCAGCCCCAGCATTTT. The J gene is TRBJ1-5, the V gene TRBV28; D remains ambiguous. Trimming removed 7 bases at V and 3 bases at J, with 25 bases between. Looked up from germline, CDR1 is MDHEN and CDR2 is SYDVKM. The CDR3 totals 18 residues.

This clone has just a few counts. DNA for the CDR3: TGTGCCAGCAGCACTTCCGTGGACAGGGCAAGCACTGAAGCTTTCTTT. Protein: CASSTSVDRASTEAFF. V is TRBV9 and J is TRBJ1-1; 8 bases match TRBD1. This CDR3 is 16 amino acids long. The V gene end was trimmed by 4 bases and the J gene end by 4 bases; junction bases not matched to a gene: 12. Germline V CDR1 and CDR2: SGDLS, YYNGEE.

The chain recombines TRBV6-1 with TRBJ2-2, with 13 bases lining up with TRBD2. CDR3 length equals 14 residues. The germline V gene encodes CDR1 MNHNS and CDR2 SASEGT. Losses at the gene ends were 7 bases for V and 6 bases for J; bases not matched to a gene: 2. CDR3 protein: CASTGLAGPGELFF. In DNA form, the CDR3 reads TGTGCCAGCACGGGACTAGCGGGACCCGGGGAGCTGTTTTTT.

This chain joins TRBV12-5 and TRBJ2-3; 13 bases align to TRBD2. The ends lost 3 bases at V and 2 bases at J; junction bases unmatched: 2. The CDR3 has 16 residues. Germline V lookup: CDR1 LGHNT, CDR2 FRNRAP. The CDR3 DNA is TGTGCTAGTGGTTTCGGGACTAGCGGGGACACAGATACGCAGTATTTT. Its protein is CASGFGTSGDTDTQYF.

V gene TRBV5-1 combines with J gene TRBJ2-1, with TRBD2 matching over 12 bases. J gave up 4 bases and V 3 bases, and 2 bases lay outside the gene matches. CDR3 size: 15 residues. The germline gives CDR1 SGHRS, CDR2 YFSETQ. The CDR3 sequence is CASSWTSGIYNEQFF. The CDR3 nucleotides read TGCGCCAGCAGCTGGACTAGCGGGATATACAATGAGCAGTTCTTC.

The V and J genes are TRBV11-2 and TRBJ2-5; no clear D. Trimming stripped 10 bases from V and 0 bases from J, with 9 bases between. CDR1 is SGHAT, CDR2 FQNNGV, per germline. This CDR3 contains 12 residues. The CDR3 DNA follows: TGTGCCACCCGAGCTAACCAAGAGACCCAGTACTTC. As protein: CATRANQETQYF.

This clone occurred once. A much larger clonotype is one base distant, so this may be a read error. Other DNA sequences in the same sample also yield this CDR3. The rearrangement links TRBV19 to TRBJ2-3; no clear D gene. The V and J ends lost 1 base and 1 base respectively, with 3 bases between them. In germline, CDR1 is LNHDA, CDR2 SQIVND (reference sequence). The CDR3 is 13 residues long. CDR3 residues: CASSIGGTDTQYF. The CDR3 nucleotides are TGTGCCAGTAGTATAGGTGGCACAGATACGCAGTATTTT.

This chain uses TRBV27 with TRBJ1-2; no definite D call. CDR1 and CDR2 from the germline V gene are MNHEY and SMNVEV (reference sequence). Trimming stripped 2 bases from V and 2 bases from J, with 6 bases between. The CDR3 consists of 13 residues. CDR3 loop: CASSLGGNYGYTF. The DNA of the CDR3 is TGTGCCAGCAGTTTAGGAGGGAACTATGGCTACACCTTC.

CDR3 loop: CASSLRTGDYEQYF. The CDR3 nucleotides read TGCGCCAGCAGCCTCCGGACAGGAGACTACGAGCAGTACTTC. The chain recombines TRBV4-1 with TRBJ2-7; TRBD1 agrees at 7 bases. The length of the CDR3 is 14 residues. The V and J ends lost 4 bases and 3 bases, in that order; junction bases with no gene match: 6. Germline-derived CDR1 and CDR2 are MGHRA and YSYEKL.